Shown below are 20 T cell receptor beta chains from a single sample sequenced in a study of blood T cell repertoires in COVID-19. The repertoire was sequenced with immunoSEQ multiplex PCR; TCRdb's copy has only in-frame clones and lacks some. The profile shows about 120,000 clones, around 87% of them singletons. The sample comprised peripheral blood. All receptors come from a woman in her 70s with acute or convalescent COVID-19.

The V gene is TRBV5-1, the J gene TRBJ1-1, with TRBD1 identical over 7 bases. The CDR3 has 14 amino acids. CDR1 and CDR2 from the germline V gene are SGHRS and YFSETQ. With 4 bases clipped from V and 0 bases from J, the junction kept 3 bases outside the gene matches. This CDR3 reads CASSGDRVNTEAFF. CDR3 sequence (DNA): TGCGCCAGCAGCGGGGACAGAGTGAACACTGAAGCTTTCTTT.

This chain uses TRBV11-3 with TRBJ1-1; no reliable D call. This CDR3 region has 16 residues. Looked up from germline, CDR1 is SGHNT and CDR2 is YENEEA. The ends were cut back, 0 bases at V and 0 bases at J, with 11 bases in the middle. This CDR3 reads CASSLEGWEMNTEAFF. The DNA of the CDR3 is TGTGCCAGCAGCTTAGAGGGTTGGGAGATGAACACTGAAGCTTTCTTT.

J is TRBJ2-7 and V is TRBV2; 9 nucleotides match TRBD1. Looked up from germline, CDR1 is SNHLY and CDR2 is FYNNEI. This CDR3 contains 12 residues. V lost 11 bases and J lost 4; bases outside the gene matches: 6. This CDR3 is CAGRDRDYEQYF. CDR3 nucleotides: TGTGCCGGCCGGGACAGGGATTACGAGCAGTACTTC.

V and J are TRBV9 and TRBJ2-1, with 8 bases fitting TRBD2. The CDR3 is 15 amino acids. The trim removed 3 bases at V and 4 bases at J, leaving 6 bases unmatched. Germline-derived CDR1 and CDR2 are SGDLS and YYNGEE. This CDR3 is CASSAGGAFYNEQFF. In DNA form, the CDR3 reads TGTGCCAGCAGCGCCGGGGGGGCCTTTTACAATGAGCAGTTCTTC.

The V gene is TRBV7-9, the J gene TRBJ2-7; 7 bases are a match to TRBD2. Looked up from germline, CDR1 is SEHNR and CDR2 is FQNEAQ (reference sequence). This CDR3 is built from 15 residues. With 3 bases clipped from V and 2 bases from J, the junction kept 7 bases outside the gene matches. The CDR3 nucleotides read TGTGCCAGCAGCTTGGGAGGGCCCCGGCCCTACGAGCAGTACTTC. This translates into CASSLGGPRPYEQYF.

The chain recombines TRBV2 with TRBJ2-2; TRBD1 agrees at 12 bases. CDR1 is SNHLY, CDR2 FYNNEI, per germline. This CDR3 contains 15 residues. The J segment lost 9 bases and the V segment lost 6 bases, leaving 8 bases of the junction unmatched. The CDR3 nucleotides are TGTGCCAGCAGCACCGGGACAGGGGGCGGCCGGGAGCTGTTTTTT. Translation gives CASSTGTGGGRELFF.

This clone was counted only a few times. The chain uses TRBV6-5 and TRBJ1-6; D is unclear. The germline gives CDR1 MNHEY, CDR2 SVGAGI. Trimming pared 6 bases from V and 5 bases from J, leaving 14 bases between. This CDR3 region has 15 residues. The CDR3 reads CASRMGGSNNSPLHF. CDR3 sequence (DNA): TGTGCCAGCAGGATGGGAGGATCTAATAATTCACCCCTCCACTTT.

The chain's CDR3 is CASTLTGGYQPQHF. As DNA, the CDR3 is TGTGCCAGTACCCTGACAGGGGGCTATCAGCCCCAGCATTTT. The chain employs TRBV19 and TRBJ1-5; 10 positions agree with TRBD1. Germline V gene sequence: CDR1 LNHDA, CDR2 SQIVND (reference sequence). Germline trimming cut 7 bases from V and 5 bases from J; bases unmatched to any gene: 5. This CDR3 region has 14 residues.

This chain links TRBV2 with TRBJ1-4; tentatively, D is TRBD1 (5 bases). Trimming pared 3 bases from V and 7 bases from J, leaving 12 bases between. CDR1 SNHLY and CDR2 FYNNEI come from the germline V gene. This CDR3 comprises 14 residues. CDR3 coding DNA: TGTGCCAGCAGTGAGTCCCGGGGGGGTGAAAAACTGTTTTTT. Its translation is CASSESRGGEKLFF.

The chain is built from TRBV3-1 (or the pseudogene TRBV3-2) and TRBJ2-2, with 7 bases aligning to TRBD2. The germline gives CDR1 LGHDT, CDR2 YNNKEL (reference sequence). V lost 3 bases and J lost 6; bases outside the gene matches: 13. The CDR3 has 17 amino acids. The CDR3 bases are TGTGCCAGCAGCCACGGGGAAGGCCCTGGGGGGGCCGGGGAGCTGTTTTTT. This translates into CASSHGEGPGGAGELFF.

The chain recombines TRBV5-1 with TRBJ2-3; D is unclear. The CDR3 has 15 residues. Germline CDR1 SGHRS, CDR2 YFSETQ. V was cut by 5 bases and J by 0 bases, with 13 bases left in between. CDR3 DNA: TGCGCCAGCAGGTTAATAGTATCTAGCACAGATACGCAGTATTTT. Its translation is CASRLIVSSTDTQYF. The variable domain in full, with the rest retrieved from reference TRBV5-1 and TRBJ2-3, is KAGVTQTPRYLIKTRGQQVTLSCSPISGHRSVSWYQQTPGQGLQFLFEYFSETQRNKGNFPGRFSGRQFSNSRSEMNVSTLELGDSALYLCASRLIVSSTDTQYFGPGTRLTVL.

V usage is TRBV28 and J usage is TRBJ1-2; D unclear. V lost 7 bases to trimming and J lost 2 bases, with 5 bases between them. The CDR3 spans 11 residues. CDR1 and CDR2 (germline): MDHEN, SYDVKM. CDR3 residues: CASNKNYGYTF. The CDR3 coding sequence is TGTGCCAGCAACAAGAACTATGGCTACACCTTC.

The chain joins TRBV11-2 to TRBJ2-7; a weak D match, TRBD1 (5 bases). This CDR3 has 14 amino acids. Trimming stripped 1 base from V and 3 bases from J, with 10 bases between. Germline-derived CDR1 and CDR2 are SGHAT and FQNNGV. The DNA for the CDR3 is TGTGCCAGCAGCTTAGGCCCAGGGTACTACGAGCAGTACTTC. It codes for CASSLGPGYYEQYF.

This chain uses TRBV19 with TRBJ1-1, with a tentative D call TRBD1 (6 bases). The germline V gene encodes CDR1 LNHDA and CDR2 SQIVND (reference sequence). V was pared by 6 bases and J by 8 bases, with 16 bases between. CDR3 size: 13 residues. The CDR3 sequence is CASRTGNWEEAFF. CDR3 nucleotide sequence: TGTGCCAGTAGAACAGGGAATTGGGAGGAAGCTTTCTTT.

This sequence joins TRBV5-1 and TRBJ2-3; TRBD1 agrees at 9 bases. V dropped 4 bases and J dropped 1; count of bases not matched to a gene: 4. Germline CDR1 reads SGHRS; CDR2 reads YFSETQ. The CDR3 runs to 15 residues. Written as DNA, the CDR3 is TGCGCCAGCAGCGCGGGACAGGGCGGCACAGATACGCAGTATTTT. Its translation: CASSAGQGGTDTQYF.

This rearrangement joins TRBV10-1 to TRBJ1-1, with D perhaps matching TRBD1 (5 bases). The germline gives CDR1 WNHNN, CDR2 SYGVQD (reference sequence). This CDR3 region has 13 residues. The V end lost 6 bases, the J end lost 2 bases, and 10 bases lay between the germline ends. CDR3 sequence (DNA): TGCGCCAGCAGGTTGACAGCCAACACTGAAGCTTTCTTT. Amino acid sequence: CASRLTANTEAFF.

The chain carries TRBV23-1 and TRBJ1-5, with D possibly TRBD1 on 5 matching bases. TRBV23-1 is an open reading frame, and its role is uncertain. The CDR3 spans 15 residues. Trimming took off 8 bases at V and 1 base at J, with 15 bases between the two ends. CDR3 in DNA: TGCGCCAGCCACGGCGGGGCATTCAGCAATCAGCCCCAGCATTTT. Protein sequence: CASHGGAFSNQPQHF.

This chain joins TRBV20-1 and TRBJ1-1; possible D gene TRBD1, 5 bases. Germline CDR1 reads DFQATT; CDR2 reads SNEGSKA (reference sequence). Trimming pared 3 bases from V and 5 bases from J, leaving 13 bases between. This CDR3 has 13 residues. CDR3 sequence reads: CSASLGGSTEAFF. Written as DNA, the CDR3 is TGCAGTGCTAGTCTTGGGGGGAGTACTGAAGCTTTCTTT.

The table lists this clone with a count of one. This sequence joins TRBV6-2 or TRBV6-3 and TRBJ1-6, with 10 bases that match TRBD1. Unmatched junction bases numbered 5, after V lost 5 bases and J lost 10 bases. The CDR3 runs 14 residues. Germline CDR1 and CDR2: MNHEY and SVGEGT. The CDR3 protein is CASSQGQGPSPLHF. The CDR3 nucleotides read TGTGCCAGCAGTCAGGGACAGGGGCCCTCACCCCTCCACTTT.

The chain is built from TRBV28 and TRBJ2-7, with a tentative D call TRBD2 (5 bases). Germline V lookup: CDR1 MDHEN, CDR2 SYDVKM. The CDR3 is made up of 14 amino acids. Trimming left V 6 bases short and J 2 bases short, with 14 bases between. The DNA for the CDR3 is TGTGCCAGCAGCCCCCGGCGGGCCGCCTACGAGCAGTACTTC. This translates into CASSPRRAAYEQYF.